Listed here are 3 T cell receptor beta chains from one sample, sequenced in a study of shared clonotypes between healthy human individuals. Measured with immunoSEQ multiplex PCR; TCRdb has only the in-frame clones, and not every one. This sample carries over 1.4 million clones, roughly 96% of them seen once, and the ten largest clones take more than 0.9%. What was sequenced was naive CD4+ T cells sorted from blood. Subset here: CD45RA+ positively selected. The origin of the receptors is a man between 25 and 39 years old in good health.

Here the CDR3 DNA reads TGTGCCAGCAGGGGGACGCCCCCGAACACCGGGGAGCTGTTTTTT. Translated, it gives CASRGTPPNTGELFF. This chain connects TRBV27 to TRBJ2-2; tentatively, D is TRBD1 or TRBD2 (5 bases each). Per the germline V gene, CDR1 is MNHEY and CDR2 is SMNVEV (reference sequence). The CDR3 is made up of 15 amino acids. V was trimmed by 6 bases and J by 0 bases, leaving 11 bases between them.

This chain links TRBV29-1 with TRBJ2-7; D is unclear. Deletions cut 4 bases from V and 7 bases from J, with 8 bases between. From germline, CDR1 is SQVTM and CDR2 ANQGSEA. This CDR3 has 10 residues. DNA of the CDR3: TGCAGCGTTGGTACTGAGGAGCAGTACTTC. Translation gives CSVGTEEQYF.

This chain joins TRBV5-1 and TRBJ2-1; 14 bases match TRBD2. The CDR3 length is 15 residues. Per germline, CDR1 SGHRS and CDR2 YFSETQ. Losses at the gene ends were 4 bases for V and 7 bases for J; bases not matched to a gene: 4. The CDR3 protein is CASSGTSGSLNEQFF. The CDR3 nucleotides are TGCGCCAGCAGCGGGACTAGCGGGAGTCTAAATGAGCAGTTCTTC.